One and the same sample provided the 11 T cell receptor beta chains below, sequenced in a study of shared clonotypes between healthy human individuals. Sequenced by immunoSEQ multiplex PCR; TCRdb stores in-frame clones only, minus some. The sample comprises about 710,000 clones, 55% to 80% of which are singletons, and around 1.8% rests with the top ten. Sequencing was carried out using memory CD4+ T cells sorted from blood. The sample's subset: CD45RA-negative fraction. These receptors came from a woman aged 25 to 39 in good health.

The chain links TRBV19 to TRBJ1-1, with a possible D match to TRBD1 (5 bases). V gave up 8 bases and J gave up 0 bases, with 16 bases separating them. The CDR3 is 15 residues long. The germline V gene has CDR1 LNHDA and CDR2 SQIVND (reference sequence). This CDR3 reads CASADRGGMNTEAFF. CDR3 DNA sequence: TGTGCCAGTGCAGATCGTGGGGGGATGAACACTGAAGCTTTCTTT.

V gene TRBV5-1 combines with J gene TRBJ2-7; D perhaps matches TRBD1 (5 bases). Germline assignment: CDR1 SGHRS and CDR2 YFSETQ. V lost 4 bases and J 3 bases, leaving 17 bases between the germline ends. This CDR3 has 15 residues. The CDR3 sequence: CASSIGRGLSYEQYF. CDR3 bases: TGCGCCAGCAGCATTGGTAGGGGATTGAGCTACGAGCAGTACTTC.

The rearrangement uses TRBV28 and TRBJ2-3; 10 bases map to TRBD1. This CDR3 comprises 15 residues. The trim removed 8 bases at V and 4 bases at J, leaving 9 bases unmatched. CDR1 and CDR2 from the germline V gene are MDHEN and SYDVKM. CDR3: CASWTGTGVPDTQYF. The CDR3 DNA follows: TGTGCCAGCTGGACCGGGACAGGGGTCCCAGATACGCAGTATTTT.

This chain links TRBV5-4 with TRBJ2-2; weak D call: TRBD2 (6 bases). The germline V gene has CDR1 SGHNT and CDR2 YYREEE (reference sequence). Trimming took 4 bases from V and 0 from J, leaving 13 bases between them. The CDR3 is 16 amino acids. CDR3 amino acids: CASSPRAGPNTGELFF. The CDR3, as DNA: TGTGCCAGCAGCCCCCGTGCGGGACCGAACACCGGGGAGCTGTTTTTT.

The rearrangement joins TRBV6-6 to TRBJ1-1, with D maybe TRBD1 (5 bases). The germline gives CDR1 MNHNY, CDR2 SVGAGI (reference sequence). The length of the CDR3 is 15 residues. The V end was cut by 6 bases, the J end by 1 base, with 15 bases between. The CDR3 region is CASSPGVGPNTEAFF. DNA of the CDR3: TGTGCCAGCAGCCCGGGGGTGGGCCCGAACACTGAAGCTTTCTTT.

The chain carries TRBV18 and TRBJ2-2; 9 nucleotides match TRBD2. Germline assignment: CDR1 KGHSH and CDR2 LQKENI. V shed 4 bases, J shed 1 base, and the junction held 10 bases outside the gene matches. The CDR3 is 18 residues long. The CDR3 coding sequence is TGTGCCAGCTCACGGGGTCCTAGCGGGGAGCTGAACACCGGGGAGCTGTTTTTT. Its translation is CASSRGPSGELNTGELFF.

The J gene is TRBJ1-2, the V gene TRBV27, with D possibly being TRBD1 (5 bases). The CDR3 totals 15 residues. The germline V gene encodes CDR1 MNHEY and CDR2 SMNVEV (reference sequence). V dropped 1 base and J dropped 4 bases, with 13 bases sitting between them. CDR3 coding DNA: TGTGCCAGCAGTTTATACCGCGGGGGGACCTATGGCTACACCTTC. This encodes CASSLYRGGTYGYTF.

This clone has just one count. The same CDR3 is also encoded by other DNA sequences in this sample. This sequence joins TRBV5-1 and TRBJ2-2, with TRBD1 matching over 8 bases. The CDR3 totals 15 residues. CDR1 and CDR2 (germline): SGHRS, YFSETQ. V lost 4 bases, J lost 5 bases, and 7 bases stayed unmatched. CDR3 loop: CASSHTGGGTGELFF. Here the CDR3 DNA reads TGCGCCAGCAGCCACACAGGGGGAGGAACCGGGGAGCTGTTTTTT.

This sequence joins TRBV18 and TRBJ2-3, with D perhaps TRBD1 or TRBD2 (5 bases each). This CDR3 is 13 amino acids long. Trimming stripped 3 bases from V and 6 bases from J, with 10 bases between. CDR1 is KGHSH and CDR2 is LQKENI in the germline V gene. Here the CDR3 DNA reads TGTGCCAGCTCACCCGGGACCGGCGATACGCAGTATTTT. Its translation is CASSPGTGDTQYF.

This rearrangement joins TRBV14 to TRBJ2-7; 8 positions agree with TRBD2. Germline assignment: CDR1 SGHDN and CDR2 FVKESK. V lost 1 base to trimming and J lost 3 bases; unmatched junction nucleotides: 5. The CDR3 has 15 amino acids. The CDR3 region has the DNA TGTGCCAGCAGCCAAGCTCTAGCGGGTATCTACGAGCAGTACTTC. It specifies CASSQALAGIYEQYF.

The chain uses TRBV4-1 and TRBJ2-2; 12 bases align to TRBD2. V lost 5 bases, J lost 1 base, and 11 bases stayed unmatched. Germline CDR1 and CDR2: MGHRA and YSYEKL. The CDR3 is 19 residues long. This chain's CDR3 is CASSYRLAGALKNTGELFF. For the CDR3, the DNA is TGCGCCAGCAGCTACCGACTAGCGGGAGCCCTGAAGAACACCGGGGAGCTGTTTTTT.